The source of this T cell receptor (beta chain) is a study of CD8 T cells in Susac syndrome. This clonotype has only one observation. The germline CDR1 and CDR2 sequences are GTSNPN and SVGIG (reference sequence). The CDR3 is 14 residues long. The ends were cut back, 1 base at V and 1 base at J, with 8 bases in the middle. It was with random hexamers that 0.5 to 1 ug RNA was reverse transcribed. TCRdb itself ran the immunoSEQ multiplex PCR reads through MiXCR, one entry per CDR3 protein. The profile shows 150,000 to 200,000 distinct CDR3 sequences, 85% to 95% of them singletons. The chain has TRBV30 and TRBJ1-5; D is undetermined. Sequencing was performed on CD8+ T cells from PBMCs. This TCR derives from a human donor with Susac syndrome. CDR3 residues: CAWSGEESNQPQHF. For the CDR3, the DNA is TGTGCCTGGAGTGGTGAAGAAAGCAATCAGCCCCAGCATTTT.